A single sample gave rise to the 5 T cell receptor beta chains below, sequenced in a study of molecular identifiers for immune sequencing clone quantification. TCRdb re-derived calls from the PCR reads in MiXCR, one entry per CDR3 protein. The sample includes some 97,000 distinct CDR3 sequences, approximately 40% of them seen just once. The specimen was naive CD8+ T cells from blood, with Jurkat cell RNA spiked in. The subset is: FACS-sorted CD8+CD4-CCR7+CD45RA+ naive T cells. Receptor source: a human donor in good health. Some libraries in this study had Jurkat cell RNA spiked in.

In the case of this clonotype: A read error may produce the germline difference seen at one junction end. The rearrangement uses TRBV12-3 or TRBV12-4 and TRBJ2-3, with TRBD1 as a possible D gene (6 bases). The CDR3 runs to 12 residues. Here the CDR3 reads CACSTGFNTQYF. The CDR3, as DNA: TGTGCCTGCAGTACAGGGTTTAATACGCAGTATTTT.

Comment on this clonotype: The junction does not match germline at one end; this may be a read error. V is TRBV5-3 and J is TRBJ2-1; the D gene is possibly TRBD2 (5 bases). TRBV5-3 is an open reading frame, and its role is uncertain. This CDR3 comprises 12 residues. CDR3 in DNA: TGTGCCAGCAGCTTAACTAGTCATGAGCAGTTCTTC. Its protein is CASSLTSHEQFF.

Details on this clonotype: A clone one base away is much larger, so this may be a read error. The CDR3 spells CASSLGPTEAIF. The CDR3 DNA reads as TGTGCCAGCAGCTTGGGACCTACTGAAGCTATCTTT. The chain uses TRBV5-3 and TRBJ1-1; D may be TRBD1 (5 bases). TRBV5-3 belongs to the ORF category, with a function that is uncertain. The CDR3 loop spans 12 amino acids.

A few counts support this clonotype. Because the CDR3's place on the DNA is in doubt, the DNA is left out and the CDR3 is given as listed by TCRdb. The rearrangement joins TRBV28 to TRBJ1-2. The CDR3 numbers 11 amino acids, ends counted. Per the germline V gene, CDR1 is MDHEN and CDR2 is SYDVKM. CDR3 region: CASSTSHGYTF.

This clonotype was seen repeatedly, ten times or more. This sequence joins TRBV2 and TRBJ2-6; D remains ambiguous. CDR1 is SNHLY, CDR2 FYNNEI, per germline. V gave up 9 bases and J gave up 4 bases, with 4 bases separating them. The CDR3 covers 11 residues. The CDR3 region has the DNA TGTGCCAGAATCGGGGCCAACGTCCTGACTTTC. Its translation is CARIGANVLTF. Complete variable domain (other parts from reference TRBV2 and TRBJ2-6): EPEVTQTPSHQVTQMGQEVILRCVPISNHLYFYWYRQILGQKVEFLVSFYNNEISEKSEIFDDQFSVERPDGSNFTLKIRSTKLEDSAMYFCARIGANVLTFGAGSRLTVL.